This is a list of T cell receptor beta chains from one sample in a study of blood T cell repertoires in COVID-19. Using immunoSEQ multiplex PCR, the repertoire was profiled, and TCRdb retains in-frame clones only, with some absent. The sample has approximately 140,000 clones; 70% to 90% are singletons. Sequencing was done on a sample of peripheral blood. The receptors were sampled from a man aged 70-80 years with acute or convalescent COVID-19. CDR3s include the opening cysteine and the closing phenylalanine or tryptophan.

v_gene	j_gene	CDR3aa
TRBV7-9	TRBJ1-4	CASRPSGAPDEKLFF
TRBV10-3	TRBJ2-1	CAIKQGDTYNEQFF
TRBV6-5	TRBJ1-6	CASSYSSMDFSPLHF
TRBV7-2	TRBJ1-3	CASSRTGGSISGNTIYF
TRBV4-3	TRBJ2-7	CASSQGAGNEQYF
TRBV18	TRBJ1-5	CASSPAGIYSNQPQHF
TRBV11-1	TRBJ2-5	CASSWGEEEETQYF
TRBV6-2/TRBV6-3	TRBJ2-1	CASSYFIEQFF
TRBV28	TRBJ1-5	CASSQRLSNQPQHF
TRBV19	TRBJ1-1	CASSPLGVNTEAFF
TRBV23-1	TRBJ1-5	CASSQSGTGVYSNQPQHF
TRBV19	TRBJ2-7	CATLNWDRGAYEQYF
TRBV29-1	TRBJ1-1	CSVGRQVNTEAFF
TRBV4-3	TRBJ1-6	CASSQGETGLSPLHF
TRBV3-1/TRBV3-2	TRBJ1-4	CASSHAPGSLGGKLFF
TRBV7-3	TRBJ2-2	CASSLGQPQTGELFF
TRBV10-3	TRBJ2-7	CAIRTSSSSSYEQYF
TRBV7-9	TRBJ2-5	CASSPEYF
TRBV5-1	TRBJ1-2	CASSLDLRANYGYTF
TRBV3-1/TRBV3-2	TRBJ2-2	CASSQVAGVGTGELFF
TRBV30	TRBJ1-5	CAWSSDSSNQPQHF
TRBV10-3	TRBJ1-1	CAISVDRVGNTEAFF
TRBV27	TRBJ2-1	CASKGWGEQFF
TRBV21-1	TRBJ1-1	CASSKGEDGDAEAFF
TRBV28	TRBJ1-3	CASNTGGGRNTIYF
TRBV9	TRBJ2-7	CARTSGREGCHEQYF